This T cell receptor beta chain is drawn from a study of CD8+ T cells in alopecia areata. Study results and caveats: Clonality in lesional scalp, especially alopecia totalis/universalis, exceeded that of normal scalp.

V shed 2 bases and J shed 2 bases, with 13 bases lying between them. The CDR3 spans 16 residues. CDR1 MNHEY and CDR2 SVGAGI come from the germline V gene. Once RNA had been extracted, it was reverse transcribed into cDNA to act as the sequencing template. TCRdb's copy holds only in-frame clones and misses some; the assay was immunoSEQ multiplex PCR. The profile shows approximately 180,000 clones, 53% of them singletons. Regarding treatment: oral pan-JAK inhibitor, 5-10 mg twice daily. This clone was detected a few times. Its antigen is unknown. The V gene is TRBV6-5, the J gene TRBJ1-5, with D possibly matching TRBD1 (5 bases). Sequenced material: CD8+ T cells sorted from blood, taken at week 24, from a patient treated with tofacitinib. This TCR was sampled from a human donor with alopecia areata. The DNA of the CDR3 is TGTGCCAGCAGTTACGCCTCCAGGGAAGGCAATCAGCCCCAGCATTTT. Translated, it gives CASSYASREGNQPQHF.